The next 32 T cell receptor beta chains were all read from a single sample in a study of blood T cell repertoires in COVID-19. Clones were read by immunoSEQ multiplex PCR, and TCRdb kept only the in-frame ones, dropping some. The data hold about 210,000 clones, with over 75% observed a single time. Source material: PBMCs or T cells enriched from blood (not recorded which). These receptors were collected from a man aged 30-40 years in a cohort exposed to, infected with or recovered from COVID-19 (not recorded which).

The chain uses TRBV6-4 and TRBJ2-7, with 10 bases aligning to TRBD1. Trimming removed 0 bases from V and 3 bases from J; junction bases left unmatched: 20. CDR1 is MRHNA and CDR2 is SNTAGT in the germline V gene. This CDR3 region has 21 residues. The DNA for the CDR3 is TGTGCCAGCAGTGACTCGAAAGGACAGGGGGGAAGTGGACTAGCAAACTACGAGCAGTACTTC. Residues: CASSDSKGQGGSGLANYEQYF.

The chain combines TRBV9 with TRBJ2-2, with 12 nucleotides matching TRBD2. Germline CDR1 and CDR2: SGDLS and YYNGEE. This CDR3 has 16 residues. The V and J ends lost 5 bases and 4 bases, in that order; junction bases with no gene match: 6. The DNA for the CDR3 is TGTGCCAGCAGTGTTGGACTAGCGGGGCTCACCGGGGAGCTGTTTTTT. This translates into CASSVGLAGLTGELFF.

The chain carries TRBV13 and TRBJ2-2; 7 bases fit TRBD2. The CDR3 totals 17 residues. Germline V gives CDR1 PRHDT, CDR2 FYEKMQ (reference sequence). The V and J ends lost 2 bases and 5 bases, in that order; junction bases with no gene match: 11. The CDR3 region is CASSLLLREYGTGELFF. In DNA form, the CDR3 reads TGTGCCAGCAGCTTACTTCTGCGGGAGTACGGTACCGGGGAGCTGTTTTTT.

V usage is TRBV15 and J usage is TRBJ2-7; the match to TRBD1 covers 12 bases. V was clipped by 3 bases and J by 7 bases; unmatched bases: 7. This CDR3 contains 15 residues. In germline, CDR1 is LNHNV, CDR2 YYDKDF (reference sequence). The CDR3 nucleotides are TGTGCCACCAGCAGCACGGGACAGGGGGCGTGGGAGCAGTACTTC. This gives the protein CATSSTGQGAWEQYF.

This sequence joins TRBV27 and TRBJ1-2; unclear D gene. Germline V gene lookup returns CDR1 MNHEY and CDR2 SMNVEV (reference sequence). Trimming left V 2 bases short and J 6 bases short, with 10 bases between. The CDR3 spans 13 residues. The CDR3 loop reads CASSLHPRNGYTF. DNA of the CDR3: TGTGCCAGCAGTTTACATCCGAGGAATGGCTACACCTTC.

The rearrangement uses TRBV7-8 and TRBJ2-5; weak D call: TRBD1 (6 bases). Between the trimmed V and J ends, which lost 5 bases and 2 bases, there was a span of 12 bases. This CDR3 contains 14 residues. CDR1 and CDR2 from the germline V gene are SGHVS and FQNEAQ. In DNA form, the CDR3 reads TGTGCCAGCAGCCATGAGGGGGAACAAGAGACCCAGTACTTC. It encodes CASSHEGEQETQYF.

The rearrangement joins TRBV5-1 to TRBJ2-5; TRBD1 matches 11 bases. The CDR3 spans 16 residues. From germline, CDR1 is SGHRS and CDR2 YFSETQ. The J segment lost 1 base and the V segment lost 4 bases, leaving 6 bases of the junction unmatched. CDR3 residues: CASSPGQGAIQETQYF. Here the CDR3 DNA reads TGCGCCAGCAGCCCAGGACAGGGGGCGATCCAAGAGACCCAGTACTTC.

This clone was observed a single time. The V call is TRBV15, the J call TRBJ2-3; 15 positions agree with TRBD2. V trimming: 6 bases; J trimming: 3 bases; junction bases outside the gene matches: 4. The CDR3 is 16 residues long. The germline V gene has CDR1 LNHNV and CDR2 YYDKDF (reference sequence). The CDR3 DNA reads TGTGCCACCAGGAGGACTAGCGGGAGGGGGACAGATACGCAGTATTTT. Translation gives CATRRTSGRGTDTQYF.

The rearrangement uses TRBV18 and TRBJ1-5, with 7 nucleotides matching TRBD1. The germline V gene has CDR1 KGHSH and CDR2 LQKENI. The ends lost 1 base at V and 2 bases at J; junction bases unmatched: 5. The CDR3 loop spans 16 amino acids. The CDR3 sequence: CASSPRQGDGNQPQHF. CDR3 sequence (DNA): TGTGCCAGCTCACCACGACAGGGTGATGGCAATCAGCCCCAGCATTTT.

This chain connects TRBV9 to TRBJ2-7, with 8 bases fitting TRBD1. Germline V gives CDR1 SGDLS, CDR2 YYNGEE. After removal of 4 bases from V and 6 bases from J, the junction contained 12 bases not matched to a gene. The CDR3 is 15 residues long. In DNA, the CDR3 is TGTGCCAGCAGCCCTTATCAGGGGGCGCGTAGCGAGCAGTACTTC. This encodes CASSPYQGARSEQYF.

The V gene is TRBV4-1, the J gene TRBJ1-1; 11 bases fit TRBD1. Trimming at V came to 1 base and at J to 9 bases, leaving 4 bases not matched to a gene. Per germline, CDR1 MGHRA and CDR2 YSYEKL. The CDR3 runs to 14 residues. CDR3 in DNA: TGCGCCAGCAGCCAAGCAGGGACAGGGGGTAAAGCTTTCTTT. Translated: CASSQAGTGGKAFF.

This clone appeared many times. The CDR3 sequence is CASSQGHGTEQYF. CDR3 nucleotides: TGTGCCAGCAGCCAAGGTCATGGGACTGAGCAGTATTTT. The chain has TRBV4-2 and TRBJ2-3; a weak D match, TRBD2 (6 bases). The CDR3 spans 13 residues. Between the trimmed V and J ends, which lost 1 base and 11 bases, there was a span of 13 bases. Germline V gives CDR1 LGHNA, CDR2 YNFKEQ.

This clone has only one observation. V gene TRBV7-6 combines with J gene TRBJ1-1; TRBD1 aligns across 7 bases. There are 14 residues in the CDR3. CDR1 and CDR2 from the germline V gene are SGHVS and FNYEAQ. With 3 bases clipped from V and 4 bases from J, the junction kept 5 bases outside the gene matches. The CDR3 DNA is TGTGCCAGCAGCTTGGGGGACAGTAGCACTGAAGCTTTCTTT. This sequence encodes CASSLGDSSTEAFF.

The V call is TRBV28, the J call TRBJ2-7; 13 nucleotides line up with TRBD2. V shed 5 bases, J shed 5 bases, and the junction held 3 bases outside the gene matches. This CDR3 has 14 amino acids. Germline CDR1 and CDR2: MDHEN and SYDVKM. Here the CDR3 reads CASSRTSGSDEQYF. The DNA of the CDR3 is TGTGCCAGCAGTCGGACTAGCGGGAGTGACGAGCAGTACTTC.

This chain joins TRBV19 and TRBJ1-2; D gene unclear. This CDR3 has 13 residues. Trimming pared 7 bases from V and 4 bases from J, leaving 13 bases between. CDR1 and CDR2 from the germline V gene are LNHDA and SQIVND (reference sequence). The CDR3 nucleotides are TGTGCCAGTATCCCGGGGTGCCGCTATGGCTACACCTTC. Its protein is CASIPGCRYGYTF.

The genes are TRBV29-1 and TRBJ1-5, with 9 bases matching TRBD1. The CDR3 totals 13 residues. Germline-derived CDR1 and CDR2 are SQVTM and ANQGSEA. V shed 4 bases and J 7 bases; nucleotides not matched to a gene: 5. CDR3 DNA sequence: TGCAGCGTTGGGGGACAGGGTGGCCAGCCCCAGCATTTT. Translation gives CSVGGQGGQPQHF.

The chain combines TRBV7-9 with TRBJ1-2, with D unresolved. CDR3 size: 12 residues. The V end lost 3 bases, the J end lost 8 bases, and 10 bases lay between the germline ends. In germline, CDR1 is SEHNR, CDR2 FQNEAQ (reference sequence). The CDR3 protein is CASSFLGVGYTF. The CDR3 DNA reads TGTGCCAGCAGCTTTCTAGGTGTCGGCTACACCTTC.

The chain carries TRBV7-3 and TRBJ2-1, with TRBD2 matching over 12 bases. V shed 2 bases, J shed 4 bases, and the junction held 6 bases outside the gene matches. There are 17 residues in the CDR3. Germline loops: CDR1 SGHTA, CDR2 FQGTGA. CDR3 coding DNA: TGTGCCAGCAGCTTAGGCCTAGCGGGAGGGCCGTACAATGAGCAGTTCTTC. Encoded protein: CASSLGLAGGPYNEQFF.

The genes are TRBV18 and TRBJ1-3; 9 nucleotides line up with TRBD1. Germline CDR1 and CDR2: KGHSH and LQKENI. With V trimmed by 3 bases and J by 0 bases, 3 bases remained unmatched. The CDR3 is made up of 16 amino acids. DNA for the CDR3: TGTGCCAGCTCACCCGGGACAGGGTTCTCTGGAAACACCATATATTTT. This sequence encodes CASSPGTGFSGNTIYF.

The chain joins TRBV29-1 to TRBJ2-7, with 8 positions matching TRBD1. The CDR3 is 15 residues long. The V gene's germline CDR1 is SQVTM and CDR2 ANQGSEA. Trimming cost V 7 bases and J 0 bases; bases outside gene matches: 11. The CDR3 reads CSAELGTGGSYEQYF. CDR3 nucleotide sequence: TGCAGCGCAGAACTAGGGACAGGCGGCTCCTACGAGCAGTACTTC.

This sequence joins TRBV15 and TRBJ1-5; D not resolved. This CDR3 comprises 14 residues. Trimming stripped 0 bases from V and 4 bases from J, with 7 bases between. Germline V gives CDR1 LNHNV, CDR2 YYDKDF (reference sequence). CDR3 amino acids: CATSRDVVNQPQHF. CDR3 DNA sequence: TGTGCCACCAGCAGAGATGTCGTAAATCAGCCCCAGCATTTT.

The chain joins TRBV2 to TRBJ2-5; TRBD2 might be the D (6 bases). With 5 bases removed from V and 1 base from J, the gap between germline ends came to 17 bases. Germline assignment: CDR1 SNHLY and CDR2 FYNNEI. The CDR3 consists of 16 residues. This chain's CDR3 is CASSHGGLYAQETQYF. CDR3 bases: TGTGCCAGCAGTCATGGGGGACTGTACGCCCAAGAGACCCAGTACTTC.

This clone was detected many times. This rearrangement joins TRBV27 to TRBJ1-6; D remains unclear. Between the trimmed V and J ends, which lost 2 bases and 5 bases, there was a span of 10 bases. CDR1 MNHEY and CDR2 SMNVEV come from the germline V gene (reference sequence). The CDR3 loop spans 15 amino acids. The CDR3 here is CASSLGPANNSPLHF. CDR3 coding DNA: TGTGCCAGCAGTTTAGGGCCAGCTAATAATTCACCCCTCCACTTT.

V gene TRBV18 combines with J gene TRBJ2-7; D might be TRBD1 (7 bases). Germline V gene sequence: CDR1 KGHSH, CDR2 LQKENI. The V end lost 5 bases, the J end lost 3 bases, and 11 bases lay between the germline ends. The CDR3 is made up of 13 amino acids. The CDR3 DNA reads TGTGCCAGCTCAGCGGGACAGAACTACGAGCAGTACTTC. This codes for CASSAGQNYEQYF.

The genes are TRBV5-1 and TRBJ2-2; possibly TRBD2 for D (5 bases). The germline CDR1 and CDR2 sequences are SGHRS and YFSETQ. V shed 1 base and J shed 7 bases, with 17 bases lying between them. The CDR3 extends over 16 amino acids. The CDR3 DNA is TGCGCCAGCAGCTTGCGAGACTCGGGGATGGTCGGGGAGCTGTTTTTT. This codes for CASSLRDSGMVGELFF.

This clone showed up just once. The chain is built from TRBV9 and TRBJ2-7; 10 bases are shared with TRBD1. There are 15 residues in the CDR3. Germline V gene data show CDR1 as SGDLS and CDR2 as YYNGEE. V shed 0 bases, J shed 4 bases, and the junction held 4 bases outside the gene matches. The CDR3 region is CASSVEGQGLYEQYF. The DNA for the CDR3 is TGTGCCAGCAGCGTAGAGGGACAGGGGCTATACGAGCAGTACTTC.

The chain links TRBV19 to TRBJ1-2; 8 nucleotides align to TRBD1. The CDR3 consists of 11 residues. V shed 6 bases, J shed 7 bases, and the junction held 1 base outside the gene matches. Per germline, CDR1 LNHDA and CDR2 SQIVND (reference sequence). CDR3 DNA: TGTGCCAGTAGCGACAGGGGTGGCTACACCTTC. Translated: CASSDRGGYTF.

This clone has a single count. V gene TRBV27 combines with J gene TRBJ2-1, with TRBD2 matching over 13 bases. The CDR3 runs 16 residues. Germline loops: CDR1 MNHEY, CDR2 SMNVEV (reference sequence). J gave up 3 bases and V 4 bases, and 3 bases lay outside the gene matches. CDR3 DNA: TGTGCCAGCAGTTCGACTAGCGGGGGGATCTACAATGAGCAGTTCTTC. Its protein product is CASSSTSGGIYNEQFF.

The table lists this clone with a count of one. The CDR3 here is CASSLKTLAGVYNEQFF. The DNA of the CDR3 is TGCGCCAGCAGCTTGAAAACCCTAGCGGGAGTGTACAATGAGCAGTTCTTC. V usage is TRBV5-1 and J usage is TRBJ2-1, with 10 positions matching TRBD2. After removal of 1 base from V and 4 bases from J, the junction contained 8 bases not matched to a gene. Germline loops: CDR1 SGHRS, CDR2 YFSETQ. This CDR3 spans 17 amino acids.

The chain combines TRBV7-8 with TRBJ2-5, with D maybe TRBD2 (7 bases). Looked up from germline, CDR1 is SGHVS and CDR2 is FQNEAQ. The CDR3 contains 14 residues. Trimming took off 1 base at V and 9 bases at J, with 15 bases between the two ends. The CDR3 DNA reads TGTGCCAGCAGCTTAGGCTGGGGGGGGGCGGCCCAGTACTTC. The encoded protein is CASSLGWGGAAQYF. The whole variable domain, remainder taken from reference TRBV7-8 and TRBJ2-5, is GAGVSQSPRYKVAKRGQDVALRCDPISGHVSLFWYQQALGQGPEFLTYFQNEAQLDKSGLPSDRFFAERPEGSVSTLKIQRTQQEDSAVYLCASSLGWGGAAQYFGPGTRLLVL.

V usage is TRBV11-2 and J usage is TRBJ2-3; D is possibly TRBD2 (6 bases). The CDR3 sequence is 16 residues long. Germline V gives CDR1 SGHAT, CDR2 FQNNGV. Trimming took 5 bases from V and 0 from J, leaving 15 bases between them. CDR3 loop: CASSPQAGTSTDTQYF. The CDR3 bases are TGTGCCAGCAGCCCCCAGGCGGGGACTAGCACAGATACGCAGTATTTT.

This clone was seen once. The chain joins TRBV6-1 to TRBJ2-5; 11 bases align to TRBD2. Germline values: CDR1 MNHNS, CDR2 SASEGT. CDR3 length: 16 residues. Trimming cost V 0 bases and J 4 bases; bases outside gene matches: 4. The CDR3 is CASSEALSGRGETQYF. CDR3 coding DNA: TGTGCCAGCAGTGAAGCACTTAGCGGGAGGGGAGAGACCCAGTACTTC.